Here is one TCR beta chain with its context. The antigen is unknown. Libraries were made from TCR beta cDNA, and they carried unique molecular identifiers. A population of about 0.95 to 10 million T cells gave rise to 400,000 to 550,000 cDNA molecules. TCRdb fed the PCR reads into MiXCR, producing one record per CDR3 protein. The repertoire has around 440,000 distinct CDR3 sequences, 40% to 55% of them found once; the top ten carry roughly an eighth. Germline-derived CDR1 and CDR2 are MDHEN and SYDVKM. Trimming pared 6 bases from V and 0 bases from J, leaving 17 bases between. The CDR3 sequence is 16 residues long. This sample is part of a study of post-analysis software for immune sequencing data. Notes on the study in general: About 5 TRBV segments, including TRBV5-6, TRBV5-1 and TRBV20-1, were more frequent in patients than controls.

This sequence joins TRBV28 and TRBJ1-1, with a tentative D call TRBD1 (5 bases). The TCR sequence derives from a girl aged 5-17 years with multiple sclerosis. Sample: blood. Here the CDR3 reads CASSPHAGELNTEAFF. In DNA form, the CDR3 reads TGTGCCAGCAGCCCCCACGCGGGGGAGTTGAACACTGAAGCTTTCTTT.